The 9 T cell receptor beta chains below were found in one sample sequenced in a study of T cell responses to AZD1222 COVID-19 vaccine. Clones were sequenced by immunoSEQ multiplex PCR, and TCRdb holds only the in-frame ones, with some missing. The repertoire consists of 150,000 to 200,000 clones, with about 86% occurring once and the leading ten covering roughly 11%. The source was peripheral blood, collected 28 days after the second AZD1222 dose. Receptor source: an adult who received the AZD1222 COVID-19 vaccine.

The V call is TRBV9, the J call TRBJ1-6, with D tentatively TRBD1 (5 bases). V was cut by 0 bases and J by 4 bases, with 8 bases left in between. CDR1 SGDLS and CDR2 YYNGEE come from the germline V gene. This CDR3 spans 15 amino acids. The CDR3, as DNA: TGTGCCAGCAGCGTAGATGCAGGGTATAATTCACCCCTCCACTTT. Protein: CASSVDAGYNSPLHF.

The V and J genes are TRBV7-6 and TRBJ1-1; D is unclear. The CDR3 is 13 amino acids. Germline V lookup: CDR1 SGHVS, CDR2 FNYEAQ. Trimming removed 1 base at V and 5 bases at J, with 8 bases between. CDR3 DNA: TGTGCCAGCAGCTTAGAGGGTGGAACTGAAGCTTTCTTT. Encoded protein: CASSLEGGTEAFF.

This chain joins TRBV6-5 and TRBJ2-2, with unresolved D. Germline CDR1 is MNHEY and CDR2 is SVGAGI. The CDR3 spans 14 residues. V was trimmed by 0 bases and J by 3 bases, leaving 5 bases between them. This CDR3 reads CASSYSGYTGELFF. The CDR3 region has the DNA TGTGCCAGCAGTTACTCGGGGTACACCGGGGAGCTGTTTTTT.

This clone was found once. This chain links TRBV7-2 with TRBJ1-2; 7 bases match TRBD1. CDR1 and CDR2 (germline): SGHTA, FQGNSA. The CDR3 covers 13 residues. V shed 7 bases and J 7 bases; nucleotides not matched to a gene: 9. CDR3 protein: CASTKQGMGGYTF. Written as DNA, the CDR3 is TGTGCCAGCACCAAACAGGGGATGGGTGGCTACACCTTC.

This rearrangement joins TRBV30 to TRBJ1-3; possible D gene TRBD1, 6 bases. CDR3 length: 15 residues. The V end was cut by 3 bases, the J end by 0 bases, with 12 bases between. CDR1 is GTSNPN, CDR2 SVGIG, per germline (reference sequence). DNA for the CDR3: TGTGCCTGGAGCCGAGGGGGGGGCTCTGGAAACACCATATATTTT. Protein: CAWSRGGGSGNTIYF.

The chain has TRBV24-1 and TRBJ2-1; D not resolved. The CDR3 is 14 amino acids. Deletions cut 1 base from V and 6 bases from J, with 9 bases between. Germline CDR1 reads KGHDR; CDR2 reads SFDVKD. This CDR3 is CATSDLRVGNEQFF. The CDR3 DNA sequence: TGTGCCACCAGTGATTTAAGGGTAGGCAATGAGCAGTTCTTC.

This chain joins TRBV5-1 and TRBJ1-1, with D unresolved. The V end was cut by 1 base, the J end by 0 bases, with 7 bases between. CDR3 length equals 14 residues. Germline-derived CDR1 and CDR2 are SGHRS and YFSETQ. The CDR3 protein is CASSLTAMNTEAFF. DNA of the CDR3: TGCGCCAGCAGCTTGACAGCAATGAACACTGAAGCTTTCTTT.

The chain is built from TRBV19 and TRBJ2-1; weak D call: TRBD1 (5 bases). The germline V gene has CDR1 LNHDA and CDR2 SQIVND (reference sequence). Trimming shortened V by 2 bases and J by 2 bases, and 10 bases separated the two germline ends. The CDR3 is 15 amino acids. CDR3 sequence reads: CASSIKGQAYNEQFF. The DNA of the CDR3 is TGTGCCAGTAGTATAAAGGGGCAGGCCTACAATGAGCAGTTCTTC.

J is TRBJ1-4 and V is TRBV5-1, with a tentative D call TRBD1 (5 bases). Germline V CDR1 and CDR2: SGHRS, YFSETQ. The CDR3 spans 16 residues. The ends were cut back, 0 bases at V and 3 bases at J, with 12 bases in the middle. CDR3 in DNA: TGCGCCAGCAGCTTGGGCCCAAAGACAGCTAATGAAAAACTGTTTTTT. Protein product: CASSLGPKTANEKLFF.